Below, 32 T cell receptor beta chains from the same sample are listed, as sequenced in a study of cytomegalovirus exposure and HLA in healthy donors. The table came from immunoSEQ multiplex PCR; TCRdb's copy has only in-frame clones and leaves some out. The table shows almost 75,000 clones, with around four fifths occurring only once. Sample: PBMCs. Receptors were obtained from a man aged 25 to 40 in good health and CMV-seronegative.

As DNA, the CDR3 is TGTGCCAGCAGCCCGCAGACAGCAACTAATGAAAAACTGTTTTTT. This gives the protein CASSPQTATNEKLFF. V usage is TRBV4-2 and J usage is TRBJ1-4; tentative D call: TRBD1 (5 bases). The CDR3 covers 15 residues. The germline V gene has CDR1 LGHNA and CDR2 YNFKEQ. V shed 4 bases and J shed 0 bases, with 9 bases lying between them.

This chain uses TRBV4-1 with TRBJ1-1; D remains ambiguous. This CDR3 has 17 residues. V lost 1 base and J 3 bases, leaving 18 bases between the germline ends. Germline V CDR1 and CDR2: MGHRA, YSYEKL. The CDR3 sequence is CASSQALPGLLDTEAFF. For the CDR3, the DNA is TGCGCCAGCAGCCAAGCCCTCCCCGGGTTACTTGACACTGAAGCTTTCTTT.

The V and J genes are TRBV7-3 and TRBJ2-5; 7 nucleotides line up with TRBD2. The CDR3 extends over 14 amino acids. J gave up 4 bases and V 5 bases, and 7 bases lay outside the gene matches. Germline CDR1 is SGHTA and CDR2 is FQGTGA. CDR3 sequence: CASSPPGGRETQYF. The CDR3 DNA reads as TGTGCCAGCAGCCCCCCCGGGGGGAGAGAGACCCAGTACTTC.

This clone was counted a single time. This chain joins TRBV7-2 and TRBJ2-5; D possibly corresponds to TRBD2 (5 bases). The CDR3 loop spans 14 amino acids. CDR1 and CDR2 from the germline V gene are SGHTA and FQGNSA. V was clipped by 3 bases and J by 2 bases, with 10 bases between them. CDR3 protein: CASSFRGLQETQYF. CDR3 in DNA: TGTGCCAGCAGCTTCCGGGGTCTGCAAGAGACCCAGTACTTC.

The chain couples TRBV4-2 to TRBJ2-2; the match to TRBD2 covers 7 bases. Germline CDR1 is LGHNA and CDR2 is YNFKEQ. Unmatched junction bases numbered 5, after V lost 0 bases and J lost 10 bases. This CDR3 is built from 14 residues. The CDR3 sequence: CASSQEGRGLELFF. The CDR3, as DNA: TGTGCCAGCAGCCAAGAGGGGAGGGGCCTGGAGCTGTTTTTT.

The chain employs TRBV5-6 and TRBJ1-1; 7 bases fit TRBD1. The CDR3 loop spans 15 amino acids. Germline values: CDR1 SGHDT, CDR2 YYEEEE. V was pared by 2 bases and J by 4 bases, with 8 bases of the junction left unmatched. The DNA of the CDR3 is TGTGCCAGCAGCTTACAAGGGGGCTACGGCACTGAAGCTTTCTTT. Its protein product is CASSLQGGYGTEAFF.

V and J are TRBV6-1 and TRBJ1-5; tentative D call: TRBD1 (6 bases). Germline-derived CDR1 and CDR2 are MNHNS and SASEGT. This CDR3 comprises 14 residues. Trimming took off 1 base at V and 6 bases at J, with 10 bases between the two ends. The CDR3 region has the DNA TGTGCCAGCAGTGAAGGAGGGGGTCCTCAGCCCCAGCATTTT. It translates to CASSEGGGPQPQHF.

The chain is built from TRBV30 and TRBJ1-3; no clear D. V gave up 3 bases and J gave up 7 bases, with 16 bases separating them. The CDR3 length is 14 residues. Germline V lookup: CDR1 GTSNPN, CDR2 SVGIG (reference sequence). The DNA of the CDR3 is TGTGCCTGGAGGGGCACTACGAGGAGGAACACCATATATTTT. It specifies CAWRGTTRRNTIYF.

This chain uses TRBV27 with TRBJ2-1, with 11 bases fitting TRBD2. Germline-derived CDR1 and CDR2 are MNHEY and SMNVEV (reference sequence). Unmatched junction bases numbered 9, after V lost 2 bases and J lost 3 bases. This CDR3 is 18 amino acids long. CDR3 sequence: CASSLIGVGTSGYNEQFF. The DNA of the CDR3 is TGTGCCAGCAGTTTAATTGGGGTTGGGACTAGCGGCTACAATGAGCAGTTCTTC.

In this sample, this clone turned up once. This sequence joins TRBV27 and TRBJ1-1; D gene uncertain. The CDR3 consists of 15 residues. The V and J ends lost 4 bases and 4 bases respectively, with 16 bases between them. CDR1 and CDR2 (germline): MNHEY, SMNVEV (reference sequence). The CDR3 DNA follows: TGTGCCAGCAGTTCGCTCGGACTATCTGGCACTGAAGCTTTCTTT. Amino acid sequence: CASSSLGLSGTEAFF.

The chain couples TRBV10-2 to TRBJ1-1, with TRBD1 matching over 9 bases. CDR3 size: 13 residues. The ends lost 7 bases at V and 5 bases at J; junction bases unmatched: 5. CDR1 WSHSY and CDR2 SAAADI come from the germline V gene. The CDR3 protein is CASTYDRGTEAFF. In DNA, the CDR3 is TGCGCCAGCACCTACGACAGGGGGACTGAAGCTTTCTTT.

The chain links TRBV5-1 to TRBJ1-4; maybe TRBD1 (6 bases). This CDR3 region has 15 residues. The V end was cut by 4 bases, the J end by 5 bases, with 15 bases between. Germline assignment: CDR1 SGHRS and CDR2 YFSETQ. The chain's CDR3 is CASSLLGGENEKLFF. DNA of the CDR3: TGCGCCAGCAGCCTCCTAGGGGGGGAGAATGAAAAACTGTTTTTT.

In regard to this clone: The junction and the germline gene differ at one end; a read error may be behind it. The V call is TRBV7-9, the J call TRBJ1-1; tentatively, D is TRBD1 (6 bases). CDR1 and CDR2 (germline): SEHNR, FQNEAQ (reference sequence). CDR3 length: 10 residues. CDR3 protein: CASAFDRQIF. The CDR3 DNA sequence: TGTGCCAGCGCCTTTGACAGGCAGATCTTT.

The sample holds a few counts of this clone. The rearrangement uses TRBV7-2 and TRBJ1-1; D is perhaps TRBD1 (6 bases). V lost 5 bases, J lost 2 bases, and 12 bases lay in between. CDR1 is SGHTA, CDR2 FQGNSA, per germline. CDR3 length: 14 residues. The CDR3: CASSRDRTNTEAFF. CDR3 sequence (DNA): TGTGCCAGCAGCCGTGACAGGACCAACACTGAAGCTTTCTTT.

A single count supports this clone. The chain couples TRBV7-2 to TRBJ1-5; D is ambiguous. This CDR3 has 16 amino acids. V lost 2 bases to trimming and J lost 0 bases, with 11 bases between them. Germline V lookup: CDR1 SGHTA, CDR2 FQGNSA. CDR3 coding DNA: TGTGCCAGCAGCTTATATTTGCAGGATAGCAATCAGCCCCAGCATTTT. It specifies CASSLYLQDSNQPQHF.

This clone was detected once. The rearrangement links TRBV4-3 to TRBJ2-7; 8 nucleotides match TRBD1. The CDR3 totals 13 residues. The germline CDR1 and CDR2 sequences are LGHNA and YSLEER. Trimming took 4 bases from V and 7 from J; bases not matched to a gene: 6. The CDR3 nucleotides are TGCGCCAGCAGCCCGGGACAGGTCGGGGAGCAGTACTTC. It encodes CASSPGQVGEQYF.

The chain combines TRBV7-2 with TRBJ2-7; 8 nucleotides align to TRBD2. Germline CDR1 and CDR2: SGHTA and FQGNSA. Trimming took 5 bases from V and 6 from J; bases not matched to a gene: 12. This CDR3 contains 15 residues. For the CDR3, the DNA is TGTGCCAGCAGCCCCGTTTCGGGGGGGTACGGCGAGCAGTACTTC. Translation: CASSPVSGGYGEQYF. The full variable domain, its missing parts supplied by reference TRBV7-2 and TRBJ2-7, is GAGVSQSPSNKVTEKGKDVELRCDPISGHTALYWYRQSLGQGLEFLIYFQGNSAPDKSGLPSDRFSAERTGGSVSTLTIQRTQQEDSAVYLCASSPVSGGYGEQYFGPGTRLTVT.

The chain recombines TRBV18 with TRBJ2-1, with TRBD2 matching 8 bases. Unmatched junction bases numbered 8, after V lost 3 bases and J lost 7 bases. In germline, CDR1 is KGHSH, CDR2 LQKENI. The CDR3 runs 15 residues. The CDR3 reads CASSPLSGTGNEQFF. The CDR3 coding sequence is TGTGCCAGCTCACCCCTTAGCGGGACTGGGAATGAGCAGTTCTTC.

The chain carries TRBV18 and TRBJ1-2, with 9 bases aligning to TRBD1. With V trimmed by 3 bases and J by 9 bases, 8 bases remained unmatched. Germline CDR1 reads KGHSH; CDR2 reads LQKENI. The CDR3 has 14 amino acids. Here the CDR3 DNA reads TGTGCCAGCTCACCTCTAAAAACAGGGGGCAGCTACACCTTC. The encoded protein is CASSPLKTGGSYTF.

V usage is TRBV15 and J usage is TRBJ2-7; 8 bases fit TRBD1. The CDR3 spans 14 residues. The germline V gene encodes CDR1 LNHNV and CDR2 YYDKDF (reference sequence). Trimming took 3 bases from V and 5 from J; bases not matched to a gene: 6. CDR3 protein: CATSSRDRSNEQYF. The DNA of the CDR3 is TGTGCCACCAGCAGCCGGGACAGGTCCAACGAGCAGTACTTC.

This chain uses TRBV11-3 with TRBJ2-2; D is undetermined. CDR3 length equals 12 residues. CDR1 and CDR2 from the germline V gene are SGHNT and YENEEA. The V end was cut by 5 bases, the J end by 1 base, with 2 bases between. In DNA form, the CDR3 reads TGTGCCAGCAGCCAGAACACCGGGGAGCTGTTTTTT. It codes for CASSQNTGELFF.

For the CDR3, the DNA is TGTGCCAGCTCACCAACGACGGACTACGAGCAGTACGTC. This codes for CASSPTTDYEQYV. The V call is TRBV18, the J call TRBJ2-7, with D unclear. The length of the CDR3 is 13 residues. V was clipped by 2 bases and J by 3 bases, with 8 bases between them. From germline, CDR1 is KGHSH and CDR2 LQKENI.

The chain recombines TRBV28 with TRBJ1-1; D possibly corresponds to TRBD1 (5 bases). The germline V gene encodes CDR1 MDHEN and CDR2 SYDVKM. Trimming took 3 bases from V and 4 from J, leaving 12 bases between them. The CDR3 is 14 amino acids. CDR3 sequence: CASSFHPDSTEAFF. CDR3 nucleotides: TGTGCCAGCAGTTTTCATCCCGACAGCACTGAAGCTTTCTTT.

The gene calls are TRBV29-1 and TRBJ2-1; D gene ambiguous. Germline CDR1 is SQVTM and CDR2 is ANQGSEA. This CDR3 has 14 residues. The germline V and J ends were trimmed by 0 bases and 4 bases, with 10 bases remaining between them. This chain's CDR3 is CSVEDLQWYNEQFF. Written as DNA, the CDR3 is TGCAGCGTTGAAGATCTTCAGTGGTACAATGAGCAGTTCTTC.

The chain employs TRBV7-3 and TRBJ2-2, with D tentatively TRBD2 (5 bases). Trimming cost V 3 bases and J 7 bases, with 15 bases left between them. Germline CDR1 SGHTA, CDR2 FQGTGA. The CDR3 is 15 amino acids. The DNA of the CDR3 is TGTGCCAGCAGCTTCAGCGAGGGCGGTGGCGGGGAGCTGTTTTTT. It encodes CASSFSEGGGGELFF.

The chain's CDR3 is CASSQEARGLKAFF. CDR3 sequence (DNA): TGTGCCAGCAGCCAAGAGGCCAGGGGGCTGAAAGCTTTCTTT. This chain uses TRBV14 with TRBJ1-1; 8 positions agree with TRBD1. The V gene end was trimmed by 0 bases and the J gene end by 9 bases; junction bases not matched to a gene: 6. This CDR3 contains 14 residues. Germline values: CDR1 SGHDN, CDR2 FVKESK.

The chain recombines TRBV7-2 with TRBJ2-1; D may be TRBD2 (5 bases). V lost 4 bases and J 2 bases, leaving 6 bases between the germline ends. This CDR3 region has 13 residues. Germline CDR1 and CDR2: SGHTA and FQGNSA. The CDR3 here is CASSSRAYNEQFF. CDR3 in DNA: TGTGCCAGCAGCTCGCGGGCCTACAATGAGCAGTTCTTC. Full variable domain (rest looked up from reference TRBV7-2 and TRBJ2-1): GAGVSQSPSNKVTEKGKDVELRCDPISGHTALYWYRQSLGQGLEFLIYFQGNSAPDKSGLPSDRFSAERTGGSVSTLTIQRTQQEDSAVYLCASSSRAYNEQFFGPGTRLTVL.

This clone has a handful of counts. The rearrangement links TRBV2 to TRBJ2-7; TRBD2 aligns across 11 bases. Germline V gene sequence: CDR1 SNHLY, CDR2 FYNNEI. The ends lost 3 bases at V and 2 bases at J; junction bases unmatched: 9. The CDR3 runs 17 residues. The CDR3 DNA follows: TGTGCCAGCAGTGAGGAGCTAGCGGGGGGCGGAACCTACGAGCAGTACTTC. It codes for CASSEELAGGGTYEQYF.

V gene TRBV4-2 combines with J gene TRBJ1-2; D is undetermined. Trimming shortened V by 4 bases and J by 4 bases, and 16 bases separated the two germline ends. Germline CDR1 and CDR2: LGHNA and YNFKEQ. This CDR3 is built from 15 residues. CDR3 amino acids: CASSPQRTGSYGYTF. In DNA, the CDR3 is TGTGCCAGCAGCCCCCAGCGGACGGGATCCTATGGCTACACCTTC.

The gene calls are TRBV30 and TRBJ2-3, with 16 bases fitting TRBD2. CDR3 length: 15 amino acids. Germline CDR1 GTSNPN, CDR2 SVGIG (reference sequence). The V segment lost 5 bases and the J segment 2 bases; nucleotides outside the gene matches: 1. CDR3 DNA sequence: TGTGCCTGGGGGACTAGCGGGGGGGCCACAGATACGCAGTATTTT. Its protein product is CAWGTSGGATDTQYF.

The chain employs TRBV5-1 and TRBJ2-5; a possible D gene is TRBD1 (5 bases). Looked up from germline, CDR1 is SGHRS and CDR2 is YFSETQ. The germline V and J ends were trimmed by 0 bases and 5 bases, with 11 bases remaining between them. This CDR3 contains 14 residues. CDR3 sequence reads: CASSLGRGVETQYF. CDR3 coding DNA: TGCGCCAGCAGCTTGGGAAGGGGCGTGGAGACCCAGTACTTC. Combining the CDR3 with reference TRBV5-1 and TRBJ2-5 gives the whole variable domain KAGVTQTPRYLIKTRGQQVTLSCSPISGHRSVSWYQQTPGQGLQFLFEYFSETQRNKGNFPGRFSGRQFSNSRSEMNVSTLELGDSALYLCASSLGRGVETQYFGPGTRLLVL.

In its sample, this clone was seen many times. One end of the junction fails to match germline, which may point to a read error. The gene calls are TRBV7-3 and TRBJ2-1, with TRBD2 identical over 13 bases. The CDR3 extends over 15 amino acids. Germline V gives CDR1 SGHTA, CDR2 FQGTGA. CDR3 region: CASRLTSGGADEQFF. The CDR3 DNA sequence: TGTGCCAGCAGATTAACTAGCGGGGGGGCCGATGAGCAGTTCTTC.